The 7 T cell receptor beta chains in this list originate from one sample, sequenced in a study of CD8 T cells in ankylosing spondylitis. A single record per CDR3 protein comes from TCRdb applying MiXCR to the 5' RACE reads. The profile shows a few hundred thousand distinct CDR3 sequences, roughly a tenth of them singletons. The material sequenced was blood, either unsorted or a sorted T cell fraction (not recorded which). All receptors come from a male donor with ankylosing spondylitis or in good health (not recorded which).

This clonotype was seen a handful of times. The V and J genes are TRBV3-1 and TRBJ2-2, with 9 bases matching TRBD1. Germline CDR1 and CDR2: LGHDT and YNNKEL (reference sequence). The CDR3 contains 16 residues. The V segment lost 4 bases and the J segment 3 bases; nucleotides outside the gene matches: 6. CDR3 in DNA: TGTGCCAGCAGCCGCCCGAGGACAGGGGACACCGGGGAGCTGTTTTTT. This sequence encodes CASSRPRTGDTGELFF.

DNA for the CDR3: TGCGCCAGCAGTCTCTCGACAGGGGACACCTACAATGAGCAGTTCTTC. Its protein product is CASSLSTGDTYNEQFF. The J gene is TRBJ2-1, the V gene TRBV5-1, with TRBD1 identical over 8 bases. V was clipped by 5 bases and J by 2 bases; unmatched bases: 9. Germline V gives CDR1 SGHRS, CDR2 YFSETQ. CDR3 length: 16 amino acids. Filled out from reference TRBV5-1 and TRBJ2-1, the complete variable domain reads KAGVTQTPRYLIKTRGQQVTLSCSPISGHRSVSWYQQTPGQGLQFLFEYFSETQRNKGNFPGRFSGRQFSNSRSEMNVSTLELGDSALYLCASSLSTGDTYNEQFFGPGTRLTVL.

This clonotype was detected many times. The chain is built from TRBV12-3 or TRBV12-4 and TRBJ2-5, with TRBD1 as a possible D gene (6 bases). The CDR3 consists of 15 residues. V lost 5 bases to trimming and J lost 2 bases, with 15 bases between them. CDR3 coding DNA: TGTGCCAGCAGTCCAACCGGGACACAGCAAGAGACCCAGTACTTC. This sequence encodes CASSPTGTQQETQYF.

This clonotype showed up many times. The V gene is TRBV5-8, the J gene TRBJ1-1, with 7 positions matching TRBD1. The CDR3 extends over 17 amino acids. J gave up 4 bases and V 6 bases, and 18 bases lay outside the gene matches. Germline V gene lookup returns CDR1 SGHTS and CDR2 YDEGEE. CDR3 sequence (DNA): TGTGCCAGCACCAAAATTAGGGGGACAGATCGCGGCACTGAAGCTTTCTTT. This translates into CASTKIRGTDRGTEAFF.

This chain links TRBV20-1 with TRBJ2-1; 9 bases are shared with TRBD1. J lost 1 base, V lost 5 bases, and 0 bases had no gene match. CDR1 and CDR2 (germline): DFQATT, SNEGSKA (reference sequence). This CDR3 is 13 amino acids long. The CDR3 DNA follows: TGCAGTGCTGGACAGGGGTCCTACAATGAGCAGTTCTTC. Translation: CSAGQGSYNEQFF.

This clonotype occurred many times. This chain joins TRBV5-1 and TRBJ2-7; perhaps TRBD2 as D (6 bases). The CDR3 is made up of 17 amino acids. The germline V and J ends were trimmed by 0 bases and 2 bases, with 18 bases remaining between them. Germline CDR1 SGHRS, CDR2 YFSETQ. CDR3 bases: TGCGCCAGCAGCTTGGGGTCGATGGACTACCTCCCCTACGAGCAGTACTTC. Translated, it gives CASSLGSMDYLPYEQYF.

This clonotype was picked up many times. The chain uses TRBV5-1 and TRBJ1-2, with 10 positions matching TRBD1. CDR3 size: 14 residues. In germline, CDR1 is SGHRS, CDR2 YFSETQ. The ends lost 0 bases at V and 8 bases at J; junction bases unmatched: 4. CDR3 in amino acids: CASSLAGTGVGYTF. The CDR3 region has the DNA TGCGCCAGCAGCTTGGCCGGGACAGGGGTCGGCTACACCTTC.